These T cell receptor beta chains were read from a single sample in a study of T cell responses to AZD1222 COVID-19 vaccine. The repertoire was sequenced with immunoSEQ multiplex PCR; TCRdb's copy has only in-frame clones and lacks some. The sample lists tens of thousands of clones, roughly 90% occurring once. Sequenced material: peripheral blood, taken on day 0 of AZD1222 vaccination. These receptors came from an adult in good health. CDR3s leave out the opening cysteine and the closing phenylalanine or tryptophan. The order of the fields is CDR3 protein, V gene.

CDR3aa: ASSESQDSSPLH; v_gene: TRBV10-2
CDR3aa: ASSLSLDSGNTIY; v_gene: TRBV28
CDR3aa: ASSQRYGDRYEQY; v_gene: TRBV3-1/TRBV3-2
CDR3aa: ASSLKAWGGTDTQY; v_gene: TRBV11-2
CDR3aa: SVEEGGQRAF; v_gene: TRBV29-1
CDR3aa: ASSALGTLQETQY; v_gene: TRBV28
CDR3aa: ASVAGANTEAF; v_gene: TRBV12-3/TRBV12-4
CDR3aa: ASSLESEAF; v_gene: TRBV5-1
CDR3aa: SVEALPGSQY; v_gene: TRBV29-1
CDR3aa: ASSTLNYGYT; v_gene: TRBV12-3/TRBV12-4
CDR3aa: ASSRSGNTIY; v_gene: TRBV3-1/TRBV3-2
CDR3aa: ASSPGTSAKNIQY; v_gene: TRBV5-1
CDR3aa: ASRAGLAGSYEQY; v_gene: TRBV6-5
CDR3aa: ASSQLTGTHTEAF; v_gene: TRBV3-1/TRBV3-2
CDR3aa: ASSPSDRRRYGYT; v_gene: TRBV5-4
CDR3aa: ASSQQGKQF; v_gene: TRBV3-1/TRBV3-2
CDR3aa: ASSFSGNEQF; v_gene: TRBV12-3/TRBV12-4
CDR3aa: ASSLDGTSTDTQY; v_gene: TRBV11-3
CDR3aa: SVEDRGGNYGYT; v_gene: TRBV29-1
CDR3aa: ASSFQGDQPQH; v_gene: TRBV7-3
CDR3aa: ASSRQGNQPQH; v_gene: TRBV13
CDR3aa: ASSSPGQGAAKNIQY; v_gene: TRBV25-1
CDR3aa: ASSPSRSYEQY; v_gene: TRBV28
CDR3aa: ASSRFGQNNSPLH; v_gene: TRBV19
CDR3aa: ASSVLPEETQY; v_gene: TRBV9
CDR3aa: SVDGSLSGSYEQY; v_gene: TRBV29-1
CDR3aa: ASSGYAGTGVRNYGYT; v_gene: TRBV2
CDR3aa: ASSLVGTGIDGYT; v_gene: TRBV7-9
CDR3aa: ASSVDPQGGLTQDTQY; v_gene: TRBV9
CDR3aa: SAEGEGSYGYT; v_gene: TRBV29-1
CDR3aa: ASSLVSGQGNTEAF; v_gene: TRBV5-1
CDR3aa: ASISGGTGPSYEQY; v_gene: TRBV28
CDR3aa: ASQMTAGQYEQY; v_gene: TRBV19
CDR3aa: ASRTYGGSTEAF; v_gene: TRBV6-6
CDR3aa: ASSSSGTGDEQY; v_gene: TRBV28
CDR3aa: ATSDSKTRRTNNEQF; v_gene: TRBV24-1
CDR3aa: AISGPATGELF; v_gene: TRBV10-3
CDR3aa: ASRKDRAQPQH; v_gene: TRBV28
CDR3aa: ASSLVQGGQPQH; v_gene: TRBV7-8
CDR3aa: ASSQGNEQF; v_gene: TRBV3-1/TRBV3-2
CDR3aa: ASSEGRTYGYT; v_gene: TRBV6-1
CDR3aa: ASSMGGQSTDTQY; v_gene: TRBV19
CDR3aa: ASSLEILGANVLT; v_gene: TRBV28
CDR3aa: ASRTSGQNNEQF; v_gene: TRBV2
CDR3aa: ASTGWTSGYTDTQY; v_gene: TRBV19
CDR3aa: ASSGTLNTEAF; v_gene: TRBV2
CDR3aa: ASSEIQGAGNTEAF; v_gene: TRBV28
CDR3aa: ASSFNQGSNQPQH; v_gene: TRBV7-2
CDR3aa: ASSPGGGDNYGYT; v_gene: TRBV28
CDR3aa: ASSPRRGGAEKLF; v_gene: TRBV7-2
CDR3aa: ASSPLISGTEAF; v_gene: TRBV2
CDR3aa: ASSSNYGYT; v_gene: TRBV28
CDR3aa: ASSLEGALTEAF; v_gene: TRBV6-5
CDR3aa: ASSPLGQPIID; v_gene: TRBV7-2
CDR3aa: ASSARDSRYGYT; v_gene: TRBV7-9
CDR3aa: ASSGADNEQF; v_gene: TRBV11-3
CDR3aa: ASSLPRTGGTEAF; v_gene: TRBV3-1/TRBV3-2
CDR3aa: ASSLDGGSGNTIY; v_gene: TRBV5-4
CDR3aa: ASSFTNSYEQY; v_gene: TRBV5-1